This T cell receptor (beta chain) derives from a study of T cell changes during pregnancy in multiple sclerosis. From germline, CDR1 is SGDLS and CDR2 YYNGEE. CDR3 length: 16 residues. The ends lost 2 bases at V and 0 bases at J; junction bases unmatched: 1. Profiled with immunoSEQ multiplex PCR; TCRdb holds only in-frame clones, not every one. The table lists 70,000 to 95,000 clones, around 93% of them singletons. The specimen comprised peripheral blood, sampled in the second trimester of pregnancy. The receptor was derived from a female donor in good health, enrolled as a control in a pregnancy study. This chain connects TRBV9 to TRBJ2-7; 14 bases match TRBD2. The CDR3 region has the DNA TGTGCCAGCAGCGTTGGACTAGCGGGGGGCTCCTACGAGCAGTACTTC. Its translation is CASSVGLAGGSYEQYF.